These T cell receptor beta chains were read from a single sample in a study of PD-L1 blockade in urothelial cancer. The protocol was immunoSEQ multiplex PCR, while the TCRdb copy is restricted to in-frame clones and leaves out a portion. The sample has around 110,000 clones; approximately 90% are singletons. The input for sequencing was PBMCs, taken around atezolizumab (anti-PD-L1) treatment. The receptors were gathered from a man in his sixties with urothelial cancer. CDR3s include the opening cysteine and the closing phenylalanine or tryptophan. A D gene is named only where the DNA matches it firmly. Part of the rows lack a size; the others show once, few, many or a class for expanded clones.

.,TRBJ2-2,.,TRBV2,TGTGCCAGCGGGGGGACGGAGAACACCGGGGAGCTGTTTTTT,CASGGTENTGELFF
.,TRBJ1-4,.,TRBV5-1,TGCGCCAGCAGCACAGGGACGCTAGATGAAAAACTGTTTTTT,CASSTGTLDEKLFF
.,TRBJ2-5,.,TRBV5-6,TGTGCCAGCAGCTTAAGACAGGTAGAGACCCAGTACTTC,CASSLRQVETQYF
TRBD2,TRBJ2-5,.,TRBV5-4,TGTGCCAGCTTGAAAAGCGGGGGTGAGACCCAGTACTTC,CASLKSGGETQYF
.,TRBJ2-3,.,TRBV5-6,TGTGCCAGCAGCTCCACTAAGGGGGATAGCACAGATACGCAGTATTTT,CASSSTKGDSTDTQYF
.,TRBJ2-7,.,TRBV7-7,TGTGCTAGCAGCTTTAACATCTCCGCCTCCTACGAGCAGTACTTC,CASSFNISASYEQYF
.,TRBJ2-3,.,TRBV18,TGTGCCAGCTCACCACCGCCCGGCAGGGCTGGGGATACGCAGTATTTT,CASSPPPGRAGDTQYF
.,TRBJ1-4,few,TRBV30,TGTGCCTGGAGAAAGCCGATCGGGGAAAAACTGTTTTTT,CAWRKPIGEKLFF
TRBD1,TRBJ2-7,.,TRBV27,TGTGCCAGCAGTCCCTGGGACAGGGGTTTAGAGCAGTACTTC,CASSPWDRGLEQYF
TRBD1,TRBJ1-6,once,TRBV30,TGTGCCTGTGCCGGGACAGCCAGCTCCTATAATTCACCCCCCCACTTT,CACAGTASSYNSPPHF
TRBD2,TRBJ2-7,.,TRBV5-1,TGCGCCACAAGTGTGACGAGCGGGAGTTACGAGCAGTACTTC,CATSVTSGSYEQYF
TRBD1,TRBJ2-5,.,TRBV6-1,TGTGCCAGCAGTGAACTGGGACAGGGGGCGAGATGGGCAGAGACCCAGTACTTC,CASSELGQGARWAETQYF
TRBD1,TRBJ2-2,.,TRBV28,TGTGCCAGCAGTATTGGGACAGGGGGACAGGGCGGGGAGCTGTTTTTT,CASSIGTGGQGGELFF
.,TRBJ1-1,.,TRBV6-6,TGTGCCAGCAGTCTCGACAGGAGCCTAAACACTGAAGCTTTCTTT,CASSLDRSLNTEAFF
TRBD1,TRBJ2-5,.,TRBV18,TGTGCCAGCTCACCACAGGGCGACAGGGGGCTGGAAGAGACCCAGTACTTC,CASSPQGDRGLEETQYF
.,TRBJ1-1,.,TRBV7-2,TGTGCCAGCAGCTTAGCGCGGGGGAACACTGAAGCTTTCTTT,CASSLARGNTEAFF
.,TRBJ1-2,.,TRBV2,TGTGCCAGCAGTGAATCGGGGGGGATGGGCTACACCTTC,CASSESGGMGYTF
TRBD1,TRBJ2-2,.,TRBV15,TGTGCCACCAGCAGAGGGGGACAGGGGAACACCGGGGAGCTGTTTTTT,CATSRGGQGNTGELFF
TRBD1,TRBJ1-4,.,TRBV18,TGTGCCAGCTCACTCGGACAGGGACGGTACGAAAAACTGTTTTTT,CASSLGQGRYEKLFF
TRBD1,TRBJ1-4,.,TRBV7-9,TGTGCCAGCAGCTCAGGACAGGGGGCGCGTGAAAAACTGTTTTTT,CASSSGQGAREKLFF
.,TRBJ1-1,.,TRBV4-1,TGCGCCAGCAGCTCCCAGGGCTGGGGGGGAAACACTGAAGCTTTCTTT,CASSSQGWGGNTEAFF
TRBD2,TRBJ2-7,once,TRBV9,TGTGCCAGCAGCGTAGATACTAGCGGGACCTCCTACGAGCAGTACTTC,CASSVDTSGTSYEQYF
.,TRBJ2-7,once,TRBV6-4,TGTGCCAGCAGGGGGGGGCGGGGTTACTCCTACGAGCAGTACTTC,CASRGGRGYSYEQYF
TRBD2,TRBJ2-7,.,TRBV4-2,TGTGCCAGCAGCGGGACTAGCGGGAGGGGGAGCTCCTACGAGCAGTACTTC,CASSGTSGRGSSYEQYF
.,TRBJ1-3,.,TRBV9,TGTGCCAGCAGCCCCCGGGGAGCCCGCTCTGGAAACACCATATATTTT,CASSPRGARSGNTIYF
.,TRBJ1-3,once,TRBV5-4,TGTGCCAGCAGCTTGTTGAGCTCTGGAAACACCATATATTTT,CASSLLSSGNTIYF
TRBD1,TRBJ2-1,.,TRBV9,TGTGCCAGCAGCCGACAGGGGGCCGCCTACAATGAGCAGTTCTTC,CASSRQGAAYNEQFF
.,TRBJ1-5,once,TRBV2,TGTGCCAGCAGTCCTCAGTCAATCCCCAATCAGCCCCAGCATTTT,CASSPQSIPNQPQHF
.,TRBJ2-1,once,TRBV19,TGTGCCAGTAGTATAGCCGGGACAAGATCCTTCAATGAGCAGTTCTTC,CASSIAGTRSFNEQFF
TRBD2,TRBJ2-1,.,TRBV9,TGTGCCAGCAGCGTAGAAACTAGCGGAAATAACAATGAGCAGTTCTTC,CASSVETSGNNNEQFF
TRBD2,TRBJ2-3,few,TRBV7-8,TGTGCCAGCAGCCGTCAGACTAGCGGGAGGGCCGGCACAGATACGCAGTATTTT,CASSRQTSGRAGTDTQYF
.,TRBJ1-3,.,TRBV25-1,TGTGCCAGCAACCCAGGGTCTGGAAACACCATATATTTT,CASNPGSGNTIYF
TRBD1,TRBJ1-2,.,TRBV2,TGTGCCAGCAGCCGGGACAGGGGGAACTATGGCTACACCTTC,CASSRDRGNYGYTF
TRBD2,TRBJ2-1,.,TRBV7-3,TGTGCCAGCAGCTCCAGATCTCCTAGCGGGGGGGCGATAAATGAGCAGTTCTTC,CASSSRSPSGGAINEQFF
.,TRBJ2-7,.,TRBV7-8,TGTGCCAGCAGCTTACAGGTCGAGCAGTACTTC,CASSLQVEQYF
.,TRBJ1-2,.,TRBV9,TGTGCCAGCAGCTACGGTCTCAACTATGGCTACACCTTC,CASSYGLNYGYTF
.,TRBJ2-5,.,TRBV7-2,TGTGCCAGCACCCCCGGGATTCAAGAGACCCAGTACTTC,CASTPGIQETQYF
TRBD1,TRBJ1-2,once,TRBV27,TGTGCCAGCAGCTGGGACAGGGCCCGAGGCTACACCTTC,CASSWDRARGYTF
.,TRBJ2-5,.,TRBV7-3,TGTGCCAGCAGCCCAACTAGTGGTGGGACAACCCAGTACTTC,CASSPTSGGTTQYF
TRBD1,TRBJ2-7,.,TRBV28,TGTGCCAGCAGTTTAGGACAGGGGAACCACGAGCAGTACTTC,CASSLGQGNHEQYF
.,TRBJ2-7,.,TRBV5-1,TGCGCCAGCAGCGGGGCGGCAGTAGCCTACGAGCAGTACTTC,CASSGAAVAYEQYF
TRBD1,TRBJ2-1,once,TRBV2,TGTGCCAGCAGTTACACAGGGGGCAGGAAAAATGAGCAGTTCTTC,CASSYTGGRKNEQFF
.,TRBJ2-2,.,TRBV4-2,TGTGCCAGCAGCCAAGAAGGGGGGGGGCCCGGGGAGCTGTTTTTT,CASSQEGGGPGELFF
.,TRBJ2-6,.,TRBV15,TGTGCCACCAGCAGAGGAGGGTACGGGGCCAACGTCCTGACTTTC,CATSRGGYGANVLTF
.,TRBJ1-1,.,TRBV4-2,TGTGCCAGCAGCCAAGAATCTTTAGGTGGGAGGGCTGAAGCTTTCTTT,CASSQESLGGRAEAFF
.,TRBJ2-7,many,TRBV6-5,TGTGCCAGCAGATCGTCCTACGAGCAGTACTTC,CASRSSYEQYF
.,TRBJ1-4,.,TRBV6-5,TGTGCCAGCAGTTACTCGGAGGGGACGAATGAAAAACTGTTTTTT,CASSYSEGTNEKLFF
.,TRBJ1-4,.,TRBV5-6,TGTGCCAGCAGCCGACAGTCAACTAATGAAAAACTGTTTTTT,CASSRQSTNEKLFF